What follows are 10 T cell receptor beta chains derived from one specimen sequenced in a study of regulatory T cells in long-lasting Graves disease (dated by TCRdb to the early 2020s). Libraries were made using multiplex PCR. The instrument given in TCRdb is Illumina HiSeq 4000. To build TCR beta libraries, CDR3 regions were amplified by Arm-PCR using iRepertoire HTBI primers. TCRdb applied fastp at Q25 and MiXCR to the public reads, then kept only in-frame beta chains. Each record represents a unique CDR3 protein, reported with the most common genes and DNA among its rows. The sample records some 490,000 distinct CDR3 sequences, more than 10% of which are singletons. Of the sample, about 8.3% is held by the ten largest clones. Interpreted using the paper, the time point label stands for: newly diagnosed GD, antithyroid drugs for less than 3 months. For both TCR sequencing and RNA sequencing, RNA was extracted from PBMCs in TRIzol.

In addition, the sample was reused for a study of T cells in Graves' hyperthyroidism and ophthalmopathy.

Sequences were derived from peripheral blood mononuclear cells (PBMCs), sampled at new diagnosis, from a patient treated with antithyroid drugs. Source of these receptors: a woman younger than 45 with Graves disease. Donor details come from another sample of the same person, matched by shared clones.

V gene TRBV6-2 or TRBV6-3 combines with J gene TRBJ2-3, with 8 bases identical to TRBD2. The junction had 17 bases not matched to a gene; V was cut back by 5 bases and J by 4 bases. The CDR3 runs to 18 residues. The germline CDR1 and CDR2 sequences are MNHEY and SVGEGT. CDR3 loop: CASSELLGGRPGADTQYF. The CDR3 DNA reads as TGTGCCAGCAGTGAATTACTTGGCGGGAGGCCCGGGGCAGATACGCAGTATTTT.

This clonotype was seen at least ten times. The chain links TRBV18 to TRBJ2-5; maybe TRBD1 (6 bases). V gave up 2 bases and J gave up 5 bases, with 9 bases separating them. The CDR3 spans 13 residues. In germline, CDR1 is KGHSH, CDR2 LQKENI. The CDR3 DNA follows: TGTGCCAGCTCACCAGGGACAAGGGAGACCCAGTACTTC. This gives the protein CASSPGTRETQYF.

This clonotype was picked up many times. The rearrangement links TRBV15 to TRBJ1-5; D is unresolved. Germline V gene data show CDR1 as LNHNV and CDR2 as YYDKDF (reference sequence). V was shortened by 3 bases and J by 0 bases, with 9 bases between the two germline ends. The CDR3 totals 15 residues. The CDR3 region has the DNA TGTGCCACCAGCAGGGATAGTTATAGCAATCAGCCCCAGCATTTT. Translated, it gives CATSRDSYSNQPQHF.

As for this clonotype: This clone may be a read error of a much larger clone one base away. The chain employs TRBV7-6 and TRBJ1-3; D gene uncertain. Trimming removed 5 bases at V and 4 bases at J, with 15 bases between. Germline V lookup: CDR1 SGHVS, CDR2 FNYEAQ. CDR3 length: 15 residues. CDR3 DNA: TGTGCCAGCAGCCCTCCGAGAAGCAGAGGAAACACCATATATTTT. Its translation is CASSPPRSRGNTIYF.

This clonotype has a count of ten or more. The chain joins TRBV6-8 to TRBJ1-1; no firm D call. Trimming shortened V by 8 bases and J by 4 bases, and 11 bases separated the two germline ends. CDR1 and CDR2 (germline): MNHGY, SAAAGT. The CDR3 is 12 residues long. The CDR3 region is CASWYRGTEAFF. For the CDR3, the DNA is TGTGCCAGCTGGTATCGGGGCACTGAAGCTTTCTTT.

This clonotype was picked up many times. The rearrangement links TRBV29-1 to TRBJ1-1; D remains ambiguous. This CDR3 is 12 amino acids long. CDR1 and CDR2 from the germline V gene are SQVTM and ANQGSEA. Between the trimmed V and J ends, which lost 6 bases and 3 bases, there was a span of 11 bases. The DNA of the CDR3 is TGCAGCGTGCAACCAGGAGACACTGAAGCTTTCTTT. This codes for CSVQPGDTEAFF.

In its sample, this clonotype was seen many times. The chain joins TRBV7-2 to TRBJ1-2; D perhaps matches TRBD1 (5 bases). CDR1 is SGHTA, CDR2 FQGNSA, per germline. CDR3 size: 15 residues. The V end was cut by 3 bases, the J end by 3 bases, with 14 bases between. CDR3 protein: CASSFSSGLYYGYTF. The CDR3 region has the DNA TGTGCCAGCAGCTTTAGTTCGGGGCTATACTATGGCTACACCTTC.

The chain carries TRBV7-2 and TRBJ2-1, with 14 bases fitting TRBD2. This CDR3 spans 17 amino acids. J lost 6 bases, V lost 4 bases, and 8 bases had no gene match. The V gene's germline CDR1 is SGHTA and CDR2 FQGNSA. In DNA, the CDR3 is TGTGCCAGCAGCTCGCCGATGGGGACTAGCGGGAGCAATGAGCAGTTCTTC. Encoded protein: CASSSPMGTSGSNEQFF.

This clonotype has at least ten counts. One end of the junction fails to match germline, which may point to a read error. The chain carries TRBV12-3 or TRBV12-4 and TRBJ1-1; D is uncertain. The CDR3 is 15 residues long. The CDR3 region is CASSFLGQLNAEAFF. DNA for the CDR3: TGTGCCAGCAGTTTCCTGGGCCAGCTGAACGCTGAAGCTTTCTTT.

Comments on this clonotype: It differs at one base from a far larger clone, so likely a read error. The J gene is TRBJ2-1, the V gene TRBV11-1; 7 bases align to TRBD1. Germline CDR1 is SGHAT and CDR2 is FQDESV (reference sequence). V shed 4 bases and J 10 bases; nucleotides not matched to a gene: 10. The CDR3 loop spans 14 amino acids. This CDR3 reads CASSSRDSTYEQFF. DNA for the CDR3: TGTGCCAGCAGCTCCCGGGACAGCACCTACGAGCAGTTCTTC.